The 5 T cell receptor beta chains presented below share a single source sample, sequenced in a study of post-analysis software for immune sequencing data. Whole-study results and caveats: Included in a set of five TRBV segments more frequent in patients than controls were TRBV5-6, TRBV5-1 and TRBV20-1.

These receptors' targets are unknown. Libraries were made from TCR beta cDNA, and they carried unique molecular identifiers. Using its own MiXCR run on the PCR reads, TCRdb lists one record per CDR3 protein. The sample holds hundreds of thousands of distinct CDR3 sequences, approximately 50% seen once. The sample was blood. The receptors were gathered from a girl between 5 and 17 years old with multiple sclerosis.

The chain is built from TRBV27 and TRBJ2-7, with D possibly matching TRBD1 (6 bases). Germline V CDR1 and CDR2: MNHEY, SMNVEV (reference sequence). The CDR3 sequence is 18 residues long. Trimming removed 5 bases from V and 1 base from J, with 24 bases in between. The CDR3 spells CASSPATGTTRRSYEQYF. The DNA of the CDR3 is TGTGCCAGCAGTCCGGCAACCGGGACAACAAGGAGGTCCTACGAGCAGTACTTC.

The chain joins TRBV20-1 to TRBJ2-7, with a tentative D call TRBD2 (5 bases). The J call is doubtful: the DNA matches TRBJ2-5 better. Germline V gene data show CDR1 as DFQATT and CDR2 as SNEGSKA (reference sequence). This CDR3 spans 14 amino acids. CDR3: CSARDSRNPETQYF. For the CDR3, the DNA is TGCAGTGCTAGGGACTCTAGGAATCCAGAGACCCAGTACTTC.

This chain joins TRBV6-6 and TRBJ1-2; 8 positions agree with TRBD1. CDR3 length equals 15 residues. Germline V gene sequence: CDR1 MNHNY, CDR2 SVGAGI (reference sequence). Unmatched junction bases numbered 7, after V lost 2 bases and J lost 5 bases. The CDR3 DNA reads TGTGCCAGCAGTTACCCACTGGACAGGGAATATGGCTACACCTTC. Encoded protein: CASSYPLDREYGYTF.

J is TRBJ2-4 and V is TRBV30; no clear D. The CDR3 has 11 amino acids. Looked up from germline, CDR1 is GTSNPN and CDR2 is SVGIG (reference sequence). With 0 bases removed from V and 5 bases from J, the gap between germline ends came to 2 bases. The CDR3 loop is CAWSVQNIQYF. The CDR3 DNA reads TGTGCCTGGAGTGTCCAAAACATTCAGTACTTC.

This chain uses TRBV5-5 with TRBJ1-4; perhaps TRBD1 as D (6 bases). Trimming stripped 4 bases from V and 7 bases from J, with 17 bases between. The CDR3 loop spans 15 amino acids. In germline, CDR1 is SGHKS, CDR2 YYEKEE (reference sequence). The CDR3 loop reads CASSTYRAGGEKLFF. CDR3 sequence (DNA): TGTGCCAGCAGCACGTACAGGGCCGGGGGTGAAAAACTGTTTTTT.